This T cell receptor (beta chain) was profiled in a study of patients and donors after allogeneic stem cell transplantation. The V and J ends lost 0 bases and 1 base respectively, with 3 bases between them. The CDR3 consists of 13 residues. The germline V gene encodes CDR1 SGHTA and CDR2 FQGNSA. The sample holds many counts of this clonotype. TCRdb processed the RT-PCR reads anew with MiXCR; each CDR3 protein has one entry. The sample lists around 12,000 distinct CDR3 sequences, around 25% occurring once. The sequenced material came from blood, either unsorted or a sorted T cell fraction (not recorded which). This clonotype originated in a human donor who was either an allogeneic HSCT recipient or a stem cell or donor lymphocyte infusion donor (not recorded which). It is not recorded whose cells these are; they may come from a transplant donor. This sequence joins TRBV7-2 and TRBJ1-1; D is undetermined. DNA of the CDR3: TGTGCCAGCAGCTTAGCCAGGAACACTGAAGCTTTCTTT. Amino acid sequence: CASSLARNTEAFF.